These 16 T cell receptor beta chains share one sample of origin, sequenced in a study of blood T cell repertoires in COVID-19. Produced via immunoSEQ multiplex PCR; TCRdb's table is partial and in-frame only. The table records more than 85,000 clones, 85% to 95% of them present only once. Material for sequencing was peripheral blood. The receptors come from a man aged 55 to 70 with acute or convalescent COVID-19.

This chain connects TRBV6-5 to TRBJ1-2, with D possibly being TRBD1 (5 bases). This CDR3 is built from 12 residues. The germline V gene has CDR1 MNHEY and CDR2 SVGAGI. The V and J ends lost 6 bases and 8 bases respectively, with 13 bases between them. This CDR3 is CASSRDQGGYTF. In DNA form, the CDR3 reads TGTGCCAGCAGCCGCGACCAGGGAGGCTACACCTTC.

The gene calls are TRBV4-2 and TRBJ2-3; 9 nucleotides align to TRBD2. Germline-derived CDR1 and CDR2 are LGHNA and YNFKEQ. Losses at the gene ends were 3 bases for V and 5 bases for J; bases not matched to a gene: 6. CDR3 length: 15 residues. The CDR3 DNA follows: TGTGCCAGCAGCCAGGCGGGAGGGCCAGGAGATACGCAGTATTTT. Translation gives CASSQAGGPGDTQYF.

V is TRBV18 and J is TRBJ2-1, with D tentatively TRBD2 (6 bases). The V and J ends lost 1 base and 6 bases respectively, with 10 bases between them. The germline CDR1 and CDR2 sequences are KGHSH and LQKENI. The CDR3 runs to 14 residues. CDR3 bases: TGTGCCAGCTCACCACGCCCTAGCGTCAATGAGCAGTTCTTC. This codes for CASSPRPSVNEQFF.

The chain links TRBV19 to TRBJ2-7; 10 positions agree with TRBD2. The junction had 5 bases not matched to a gene; V was cut back by 6 bases and J by 0 bases. Per the germline V gene, CDR1 is LNHDA and CDR2 is SQIVND (reference sequence). This CDR3 is 15 amino acids long. CDR3 residues: CASSPTSGTSYEQYF. The DNA for the CDR3 is TGTGCCAGTAGCCCCACTAGCGGGACCTCCTACGAGCAGTACTTC.

This chain joins TRBV7-9 and TRBJ1-2, with D perhaps TRBD1 (6 bases). Trimming cost V 1 base and J 1 base, with 19 bases left between them. Looked up from germline, CDR1 is SEHNR and CDR2 is FQNEAQ (reference sequence). The CDR3 extends over 18 amino acids. The CDR3 spells CASSLGVAKGVVNYGYTF. The DNA of the CDR3 is TGTGCCAGCAGCTTAGGGGTCGCAAAGGGGGTAGTTAACTATGGCTACACCTTC.

CDR3 protein: CASNPQKGAGYF. CDR3 coding DNA: TGTGCCAGCAACCCACAAAAGGGGGCTGGGTACTTC. The rearrangement joins TRBV2 to TRBJ2-7; 7 bases are a match to TRBD1. The CDR3 totals 12 residues. Germline V CDR1 and CDR2: SNHLY, FYNNEI. The V and J ends lost 7 bases and 12 bases, in that order; junction bases with no gene match: 12.

This chain uses TRBV7-9 with TRBJ2-5, with 7 bases that match TRBD2. Losses at the gene ends were 0 bases for V and 3 bases for J; bases not matched to a gene: 16. The CDR3 extends over 19 amino acids. CDR1 SEHNR and CDR2 FQNEAQ come from the germline V gene (reference sequence). CDR3 DNA: TGTGCCAGCAGCTTAGCGGGGCCTAGCGGATACCTAGAGAAAGAGACCCAGTACTTC. This translates into CASSLAGPSGYLEKETQYF.

V usage is TRBV11-3 and J usage is TRBJ2-5; D is perhaps TRBD2 (5 bases). Germline loops: CDR1 SGHNT, CDR2 YENEEA. Trimming stripped 0 bases from V and 2 bases from J, with 10 bases between. This CDR3 has 15 amino acids. CDR3 sequence reads: CASSLDAQRQETQYF. As DNA, the CDR3 is TGTGCCAGCAGCTTAGATGCCCAGCGGCAAGAGACCCAGTACTTC.

V is TRBV28 and J is TRBJ1-1; D call uncertain. In germline, CDR1 is MDHEN, CDR2 SYDVKM. V dropped 4 bases and J dropped 1 base, with 4 bases sitting between them. This CDR3 has 12 residues. CDR3 DNA sequence: TGTGCCAGCAGTTCGGGGAACACTGAAGCTTTCTTT. This gives the protein CASSSGNTEAFF.

The chain joins TRBV4-2 to TRBJ1-6, with TRBD1 identical over 8 bases. Germline V gene lookup returns CDR1 LGHNA and CDR2 YNFKEQ. The J segment lost 8 bases and the V segment lost 3 bases, leaving 9 bases of the junction unmatched. The CDR3 runs to 16 residues. The CDR3 coding sequence is TGTGCCAGCAGCCAGGCTAGACAGGGGATTGATTCACCCCTCCACTTT. This encodes CASSQARQGIDSPLHF.

This clone was seen a single time. This chain links TRBV9 with TRBJ1-1; TRBD1 might be the D (6 bases). Germline CDR1 SGDLS, CDR2 YYNGEE. The CDR3 contains 15 residues. Between the trimmed V and J ends, which lost 4 bases and 4 bases, there was a span of 17 bases. The CDR3 region is CASSSGGGLGTEAFF. The CDR3 coding sequence is TGTGCCAGCAGCTCCGGGGGGGGGCTTGGCACTGAAGCTTTCTTT.

The chain uses TRBV7-8 and TRBJ1-5, with D possibly being TRBD1 (5 bases). There are 15 residues in the CDR3. In germline, CDR1 is SGHVS, CDR2 FQNEAQ. V was trimmed by 3 bases and J by 1 base, leaving 10 bases between them. CDR3 sequence: CASSFGSGSNQPQHF. In DNA form, the CDR3 reads TGTGCCAGCAGCTTTGGATCAGGGAGCAATCAGCCCCAGCATTTT.

CDR3: CASSAQTGGSGEQYF. The CDR3 nucleotides are TGTGCCAGCAGTGCCCAAACGGGGGGCTCCGGCGAGCAGTACTTC. This chain links TRBV2 with TRBJ2-7; a possible D gene is TRBD2 (7 bases). Germline V lookup: CDR1 SNHLY, CDR2 FYNNEI. The CDR3 has 15 residues. The V end lost 4 bases, the J end lost 6 bases, and 19 bases lay between the germline ends.

This chain joins TRBV18 and TRBJ2-7, with 8 bases identical to TRBD2. The CDR3 totals 15 residues. Trimming took 0 bases from V and 6 from J; bases not matched to a gene: 7. Germline values: CDR1 KGHSH, CDR2 LQKENI. The CDR3 sequence is CASSPPPAGASEQYF. The CDR3 region has the DNA TGTGCCAGCTCACCACCCCCAGCGGGAGCTTCCGAGCAGTACTTC.

The chain uses TRBV3-1 (or the pseudogene TRBV3-2) and TRBJ2-7; 9 bases line up with TRBD2. The germline V gene encodes CDR1 LGHDT and CDR2 YNNKEL (reference sequence). V was clipped by 4 bases and J by 7 bases; unmatched bases: 8. CDR3 size: 14 residues. CDR3 DNA: TGTGCCAGCAGCCTGGGGACTAGCCAAAATGAGCAGTACTTC. This translates into CASSLGTSQNEQYF.

This rearrangement joins TRBV11-2 to TRBJ1-1, with 8 positions matching TRBD1. The CDR3 length is 14 residues. Germline CDR1 and CDR2: SGHAT and FQNNGV. Trimming cost V 0 bases and J 7 bases; bases outside gene matches: 4. The CDR3 reads CASSLDRDRSEAFF. In DNA form, the CDR3 reads TGTGCCAGCAGCTTAGATAGGGACAGGAGTGAAGCTTTCTTT.